The T cell receptor (beta chain) described here comes from a study of beta chain features in type 1 diabetes. Overall study findings and caveats: The naive, central memory and Treg TCRB repertoires looked more alike in patients than they did in healthy donors. Among all four CD4+ subsets, Type 1 diabetes patients had TCRB CDR3s that were moderately but significantly shorter.

The V end was cut by 6 bases, the J end by 7 bases, with 9 bases between. Germline-derived CDR1 and CDR2 are SEHNR and FQNEAQ (reference sequence). CDR3 length equals 12 residues. This clone was detected many times. As yet, its antigen is unknown. Every isolated RNA sample was fully reverse transcribed, so sequencing captured expressed TCRB transcripts. Only in-frame clones appear in the TCRdb table, and some are missing; sequencing was by immunoSEQ multiplex PCR. The data hold about 140,000 clones, with less than 10% observed a single time. This TCR derives from a woman aged 40 to 50 in good health. This chain links TRBV7-9 with TRBJ1-4; D possibly corresponds to TRBD1 (5 bases). Material: central memory CD4+ T cells from blood. CDR3: CASRPDSEKLFF. In DNA form, the CDR3 reads TGTGCCAGCAGACCCGACAGTGAAAAACTGTTTTTT.